This T cell receptor beta chain was profiled in a study of T cells in tumors after PD-1 blockade. Per the germline V gene, CDR1 is SNHLY and CDR2 is FYNNEI. The V and J ends lost 0 bases and 8 bases, in that order; junction bases with no gene match: 11. The CDR3 sequence is 16 residues long. Sequenced by immunoSEQ multiplex PCR; TCRdb stores in-frame clones only, minus some. The repertoire holds approximately 59,000 clones, with about four fifths as singletons. The receptor comes from a human donor with basal cell carcinoma. The sequenced sample was PBMCs, obtained before anti-PD-1 treatment. The chain has TRBV2 and TRBJ1-1; 8 bases match TRBD1. CDR3 DNA: TGTGCCAGCAGTGAAGCGTCAGGGACAGGTGGGGGAGAAGCTTTCTTT. It is translated as CASSEASGTGGGEAFF.